The 15 T cell receptor beta chains below come from one sample, sequenced in a study of blood T cell repertoires in COVID-19. Data came from immunoSEQ multiplex PCR; TCRdb stores just in-frame clones and leaves some out. The data hold 60,000 to 65,000 clones, with over 60% observed a single time. Sequenced material: peripheral blood. Every receptor here comes from a human donor in a cohort sampled during active COVID-19.

This chain connects TRBV4-3 to TRBJ2-3; TRBD2 agrees at 7 bases. In germline, CDR1 is LGHNA, CDR2 YSLEER. The J segment lost 2 bases and the V segment lost 0 bases, leaving 5 bases of the junction unmatched. This CDR3 is built from 16 residues. The CDR3 DNA is TGCGCCAGCAGCCAAGAGCCGGGGGGTACCACAGATACGCAGTATTTT. Amino acids: CASSQEPGGTTDTQYF.

This chain joins TRBV12-1 and TRBJ2-1; TRBD2 is the table's D call, not checked against the DNA. TRBV12-1 is annotated as a pseudogene. The CDR3 has 15 residues. CDR3 bases: TGTGCCACCCGGCCCCGGGTCCTAAAGTGGAATGAGCAGTTCTTC. It codes for CATRPRVLKWNEQFF.

This sequence joins TRBV12-3 or TRBV12-4 and TRBJ2-5; no definite D call. The CDR3 spans 13 residues. V was trimmed by 3 bases and J by 5 bases, leaving 10 bases between them. The DNA of the CDR3 is TGTGCCAGCAGTTTGGGTCCCGGGGAGACCCAGTACTTC. Amino acid sequence: CASSLGPGETQYF.

This clone was found many times. The V and J genes are TRBV5-1 and TRBJ1-6; no definite D call. V was pared by 1 base and J by 5 bases, with 10 bases between. CDR3 length: 15 amino acids. Germline V gene lookup returns CDR1 SGHRS and CDR2 YFSETQ. CDR3 in amino acids: CASSLLGGNNSPLHF. The DNA for the CDR3 is TGCGCCAGCAGCTTGTTAGGAGGGAATAATTCACCCCTCCACTTT.

Remarks on this clone: Other DNA sequences in the same sample also yield this CDR3. The chain links TRBV29-1 to TRBJ2-5, with D unresolved. Germline V gene sequence: CDR1 SQVTM, CDR2 ANQGSEA. V was clipped by 2 bases and J by 1 base, with 2 bases between them. The CDR3 totals 11 residues. The CDR3 spells CSVERQETQYF. Written as DNA, the CDR3 is TGCAGCGTTGAACGCCAAGAGACCCAGTACTTC. Together with reference TRBV29-1 and TRBJ2-5, the CDR3 gives the full variable domain: SAVISQKPSRDICQRGTSLTIQCQVDSQVTMMFWYRQQPGQSLTLIATANQGSEATYESGFVIDKFPISRPNLTFSTLTVSNMSPEDSSIYLCSVERQETQYFGPGTRLLVL.

V is TRBV30 and J is TRBJ2-5, with D possibly TRBD2 on 6 matching bases. The length of the CDR3 is 13 residues. Germline V gene sequence: CDR1 GTSNPN, CDR2 SVGIG (reference sequence). V lost 7 bases to trimming and J lost 3 bases, with 15 bases between them. In DNA form, the CDR3 reads TGTGCCTATACTAGGGGCGGGGAAGAGACCCAGTACTTC. Translated, it gives CAYTRGGEETQYF.

This clone was picked up one time. The gene calls are TRBV4-2 and TRBJ2-1; 14 bases align to TRBD2. V shed 0 bases, J shed 13 bases, and the junction held 5 bases outside the gene matches. The V gene's germline CDR1 is LGHNA and CDR2 YNFKEQ. The CDR3 spans 15 residues. The CDR3 bases are TGTGCCAGCAGCCAAGACAGACTAGCGGGGGGGTACCAGTTCTTC. This gives the protein CASSQDRLAGGYQFF.

The gene calls are TRBV5-5 and TRBJ2-1, with TRBD1 matching 7 bases. Trimming removed 4 bases from V and 4 bases from J; junction bases left unmatched: 8. CDR1 and CDR2 (germline): SGHKS, YYEKEE (reference sequence). The CDR3 runs 15 residues. The CDR3 is CASSPGTDFYNEQFF. The CDR3 nucleotides read TGTGCCAGCAGCCCGGGGACAGACTTTTACAATGAGCAGTTCTTC.

This clone was recorded once. The chain has TRBV29-1 and TRBJ1-5, with D tentatively TRBD1 (6 bases). V gave up 6 bases and J gave up 2 bases, with 11 bases separating them. The germline V gene has CDR1 SQVTM and CDR2 ANQGSEA. This CDR3 is built from 13 residues. In nucleotides, the CDR3 is TGCAGCGTCGCCAACAGGGGCAATCAGCCCCAGCATTTT. This translates into CSVANRGNQPQHF.

The V call is TRBV30, the J call TRBJ1-2, with D hard to call. Germline CDR1 is GTSNPN and CDR2 is SVGIG (reference sequence). The CDR3 spans 12 residues. The germline V and J ends were trimmed by 0 bases and 4 bases, with 6 bases remaining between them. This CDR3 is CAWSVRGYGYTF. The CDR3 DNA is TGTGCCTGGAGTGTACGGGGCTATGGCTACACCTTC.

The chain has TRBV29-1 and TRBJ2-3, with 8 bases lining up with TRBD2. This CDR3 comprises 14 residues. The ends lost 2 bases at V and 2 bases at J; junction bases unmatched: 3. CDR1 and CDR2 from the germline V gene are SQVTM and ANQGSEA. As DNA, the CDR3 is TGCAGCGTTGAACCGGGGGGGCCCACAGATACGCAGTATTTT. Residues: CSVEPGGPTDTQYF.

The rearrangement joins TRBV5-1 to TRBJ2-1; 8 positions agree with TRBD2. CDR1 is SGHRS, CDR2 YFSETQ, per germline. The J segment lost 3 bases and the V segment lost 4 bases, leaving 12 bases of the junction unmatched. This CDR3 spans 17 amino acids. The CDR3 sequence: CASSEGPGRGVYNEQFF. CDR3 nucleotide sequence: TGCGCCAGCAGCGAAGGCCCAGGGCGGGGGGTCTACAATGAGCAGTTCTTC.

The chain combines TRBV18 with TRBJ2-3; 10 nucleotides match TRBD2. Germline loops: CDR1 KGHSH, CDR2 LQKENI. Trimming cost V 1 base and J 2 bases; bases outside gene matches: 6. The length of the CDR3 is 17 residues. The CDR3 sequence: CASSPRSSGGATDTQYF. In DNA, the CDR3 is TGTGCCAGCTCACCACGGTCCAGCGGGGGGGCCACAGATACGCAGTATTTT. The whole variable domain, remainder taken from reference TRBV18 and TRBJ2-3, is NAGVMQNPRHLVRRRGQEARLRCSPMKGHSHVYWYRQLPEEGLKFMVYLQKENIIDESGMPKERFSAEFPKEGPSILRIQQVVRGDSAAYFCASSPRSSGGATDTQYFGPGTRLTVL.

The V and J genes are TRBV2 and TRBJ2-1, with 7 bases lining up with TRBD1. The CDR3 consists of 13 residues. The trim removed 4 bases at V and 5 bases at J, leaving 2 bases unmatched. CDR1 is SNHLY, CDR2 FYNNEI, per germline. Here the CDR3 DNA reads TGTGCCAGCAGTGGGGGACAGAACAATGAGCAGTTCTTC. This translates into CASSGGQNNEQFF.

The chain links TRBV10-3 to TRBJ1-6; weak D call: TRBD1 (6 bases). The ends were cut back, 6 bases at V and 16 bases at J, with 16 bases in the middle. Germline CDR1 reads ENHRY; CDR2 reads SYGVKD. This CDR3 comprises 12 residues. CDR3 in amino acids: CAISPDSSKLHF. Here the CDR3 DNA reads TGTGCCATCAGCCCGGACAGTTCGAAGCTCCACTTT.